This TCR beta chain originates from a study of identical twins. This CDR3 is built from 13 residues. Germline values: CDR1 DFQATT, CDR2 SNEGSKA (reference sequence). Trimming shortened V by 3 bases and J by 6 bases, and 14 bases separated the two germline ends. TCRdb called the 5' RACE reads again in MiXCR, with one record for every CDR3 protein. The table lists under 1 million distinct CDR3 sequences, roughly 12% of them singletons. The data also belong to a second study, concerning yellow fever vaccine responses in identical twins.

The chain joins TRBV20-1 to TRBJ1-1, with a tentative D call TRBD1 (5 bases). This clonotype was sampled from a woman under 30 in good health. Sequenced sample: PBMCs. The CDR3 DNA is TGCAGTGCTAGGGGGGTGGGGGGATCTGAAGCTTTCTTT. It translates to CSARGVGGSEAFF.